These T cell receptor beta chains were read from a single sample in a study of shared clonotypes between healthy human individuals. Measured with immunoSEQ multiplex PCR; TCRdb has only the in-frame clones, and not every one. The table includes some 500,000 clones, roughly 95% detected once. Specimen: naive CD4+ T cells sorted from blood. The receptors shown here come from a woman aged 25-40 years in good health. CDR3s include the opening cysteine and the closing phenylalanine or tryptophan. The D gene is left open where the match is weak. Not all rows give a size; the values are once, few, many and, for expanded clones, a class.

size	D	V	J	length	DNA	CDR3
NA	TRBD1	TRBV11-2	TRBJ2-7	14	TGTGCCAGCAGCTTGGACAGGGGGACCTACGAGCAGTACTTC	CASSLDRGTYEQYF
once	NA	TRBV20-1	TRBJ1-2	10	TGCAGTGCCTGGGACTATGGCTACACCTTC	CSAWDYGYTF
NA	NA	TRBV28	TRBJ2-4	15	TGTGCCAGCAGCCCTATATGGGTGCCCAAAAACATTCAGTACTTC	CASSPIWVPKNIQYF
NA	TRBD2	TRBV2	TRBJ2-3	15	TGTGCCAGCAGTGCACGCCTAGCGGACACAGATACGCAGTATTTT	CASSARLADTDTQYF
NA	NA	TRBV27	TRBJ2-2	15	TGTGCCAGCAGTGCTAGCCAGAGCTTGTCCGGGGAGCTGTTTTTT	CASSASQSLSGELFF
NA	NA	TRBV5-4	TRBJ1-4	14	TGTGCCAGCAGCTTGAGGGACGTTGATGAAAAACTGTTTTTT	CASSLRDVDEKLFF
NA	TRBD2	TRBV7-2	TRBJ2-7	16	TGTGCCAGCACCCCGGTGGGCGGGAGGTCCCCCTACGAGCAGTACTTC	CASTPVGGRSPYEQYF
NA	TRBD2	TRBV11-2	TRBJ2-1	15	TGTGCCAGCAGCTGGACTAGCGGGATCGACAATGAGCAGTTCTTC	CASSWTSGIDNEQFF
NA	NA	TRBV5-6	TRBJ1-2	15	TGTGCCAGCAGCTTAGTGGACGGTCGGGGGTATGGCTACACCTTC	CASSLVDGRGYGYTF
few	NA	TRBV6-1	TRBJ1-5	13	TGTGCCAGCAGGCCGGGACGGTTTACGCCCCAGCATTTT	CASRPGRFTPQHF
once	NA	TRBV25-1	TRBJ1-1	13	TGTGCCAGCAGATACAACGAGAACACTGAAGCTTTCTTT	CASRYNENTEAFF
once	NA	TRBV2	TRBJ2-3	14	TGTGCCAGCAGTGAAAACGCGTACACAGATACGCAGTATTTT	CASSENAYTDTQYF
NA	TRBD1	TRBV18	TRBJ1-2	16	TGTGCCAGCTCACCGGAACCCGGGACAGGGAACTATGGCTACACCTTC	CASSPEPGTGNYGYTF
NA	TRBD2	TRBV19	TRBJ2-1	16	TGTGCCAGTAGCCACCAGCCAGCGGGGACCTACAATGAGCAGTTCTTC	CASSHQPAGTYNEQFF
NA	TRBD1	TRBV5-1	TRBJ2-1	13	TGCGCCAGCAGCTTGGGAGGGACAGACGAGCAGTTCTTC	CASSLGGTDEQFF
NA	NA	TRBV27	TRBJ2-3	14	TGTGCCAGCAGTTGGTCGGGAGAAACAGATACGCAGTATTTT	CASSWSGETDTQYF
NA	NA	TRBV2	TRBJ2-7	15	TGTGCCAGCAGAGCGGGACAGATGGGTTCCTACGAGCAGTACTTC	CASRAGQMGSYEQYF
NA	NA	TRBV28	TRBJ2-7	13	TGTGCCAGCAGGAGAGGTGCGACCTACGAGCAGTACTTC	CASRRGATYEQYF
NA	NA	TRBV5-1	TRBJ2-2	15	TGCGCCAGCAGCTTGTGGGGCGGGAAAGCCGGGGAGCTGTTTTTT	CASSLWGGKAGELFF
NA	NA	TRBV10-2	TRBJ2-7	18	TGCGCCAGCAGCACGGGGGCCCCGGGACATATGGTCCTCTACGAGCAGTACTTC	CASSTGAPGHMVLYEQYF
NA	NA	TRBV11-2	TRBJ2-5	16	TGTGCCAGCAGCCAGTGGGGCATCATGGATCGGGAGACCCAGTACTTC	CASSQWGIMDRETQYF
NA	NA	TRBV10-3	TRBJ1-1	15	TGTGCCATCAGTCCCCGTGGAGAGGGGGAACGGGCCGCTTTCTTT	CAISPRGEGERAAFF
NA	NA	TRBV5-1	TRBJ2-5	13	TGCGCCAGCAGCGCCGGGATCGAAGAGACCCAGTACTTC	CASSAGIEETQYF
NA	NA	TRBV25-1	TRBJ2-2	14	TGTGCCAGCAGTGAATATATCCAGACCGGGGAGCTGTTTTTT	CASSEYIQTGELFF
NA	TRBD1	TRBV5-6	TRBJ1-3	15	TGTGCCAGCAGCCGGGGACAGTCGACTGGAAACACCATATATTTT	CASSRGQSTGNTIYF
NA	NA	TRBV27	TRBJ2-2	16	TGTGCCAGCAGTGCTCAGGGGCTTGCCAATGTCGGGGAGCTGTTTTTT	CASSAQGLANVGELFF
few	TRBD2	TRBV7-9	TRBJ2-7	18	TGTGCCAGCAGCCAGGCCGGGACTAGCGGCCGAGCACCCTACGAGCAGTACTTC	CASSQAGTSGRAPYEQYF
NA	NA	TRBV28	TRBJ1-4	14	TGTGCCAGCAGTTTAAGTAGTCTTAATGAAAAACTGTTTTTT	CASSLSSLNEKLFF
NA	TRBD1	TRBV10-3	TRBJ2-7	15	TGTGCCATCAGCCTCGGGACAGGGGTATCCTACGAGCAGTACTTC	CAISLGTGVSYEQYF
NA	NA	TRBV21-1	TRBJ2-7	14	TGTGCCAGCAGCAACAAGCCCCAGGGGCTCGAGCAGTACTTC	CASSNKPQGLEQYF
NA	NA	TRBV7-9	TRBJ2-3	13	TGTGCCAGCAGAAATGCGGGGCCAGATACGCAGTATTTT	CASRNAGPDTQYF
NA	TRBD1	TRBV7-9	TRBJ2-5	18	TGTGCCAGCAGCCTAATTGGTACCGGCAGGGGGCATGGAGAGACCCAGTACTTC	CASSLIGTGRGHGETQYF
NA	NA	TRBV5-6	TRBJ2-2	14	TGTGCCAGCAGCTTGGTAGGCGCCACCGGGGAGCTGTTTTTT	CASSLVGATGELFF
NA	TRBD2	TRBV18	TRBJ2-5	15	TGTGCCAGCTCACCGGCTAGCGGAGATGGAGAGACCCAGTACTTC	CASSPASGDGETQYF
NA	NA	TRBV27	TRBJ2-4	17	TGTGCCAGCAGTTCGACAGCGTCACCCATCATAAACGTCATTCAGTACTTC	CASSSTASPIINVIQYF
NA	NA	TRBV7-8	TRBJ1-1	16	TGTGCCAGCAGCTTTCAATTCGCAGGGCCGAACACTGAAGCTTTCTTT	CASSFQFAGPNTEAFF
NA	NA	TRBV7-9	TRBJ2-3	14	TGTGCCAGCAGCTTAGGACAGAACACAGATACGCAGTATTTT	CASSLGQNTDTQYF
NA	NA	TRBV2	TRBJ1-4	12	TGTGCCAGCAGTGAAACTAATGAAAAACTGTTTTTT	CASSETNEKLFF
NA	NA	TRBV25-1	TRBJ1-1	13	TGTGCCAGCAGGTCAGGGGAGGGCACTGAAGCTTTCTTT	CASRSGEGTEAFF
NA	NA	TRBV7-2	TRBJ2-2	14	TGTGCCAGCAGCTTGGTGTGGGACACCGGGGAGCTGTTTTTT	CASSLVWDTGELFF
NA	NA	TRBV28	TRBJ2-7	13	TGTGCGGGGCGGGGAGAAGGGAAATACGAGCAGTACTTC	CAGRGEGKYEQYF
NA	TRBD2	TRBV7-9	TRBJ2-7	16	TGTGCCAGCACCATAGCCGGGACTAGCGGGAGGAACGAGCAGTACTTC	CASTIAGTSGRNEQYF
NA	NA	TRBV28	TRBJ1-3	14	TGTGCCAGCAGTTCCCGGGGGCCGCCAAACACCATATATTTT	CASSSRGPPNTIYF
NA	TRBD1	TRBV15	TRBJ1-1	15	TGTGCCACCAGCAGATATACAGGGGAGAACACTGAAGCTTTCTTT	CATSRYTGENTEAFF
NA	TRBD2	TRBV5-4	TRBJ2-7	18	TGTGCCAGCAGCTCGAACCGACACTCTAGCGGCTCCGCCTACGAGCAGTACTTC	CASSSNRHSSGSAYEQYF
NA	NA	TRBV27	TRBJ2-7	14	TGTGCCAGCAGTTTTGGGCAGGGTCGATCCGAGCAGTACTTC	CASSFGQGRSEQYF
NA	NA	TRBV5-1	TRBJ1-5	14	TGCGCCAGCAGCTTTGGAACGGGGTCTCAGCCCCAGCATTTT	CASSFGTGSQPQHF
NA	TRBD2	TRBV4-1	TRBJ2-3	17	TGCGCCAGCAGCCTCGCCGGGGAACTAGCGGGTCCAGATACGCAGTATTTT	CASSLAGELAGPDTQYF
NA	NA	TRBV7-6	TRBJ2-3	13	TGTGCCAGCAGCTCCTACGTGGGAAATACGCAGTATTTT	CASSSYVGNTQYF
NA	NA	TRBV11-2	TRBJ1-6	12	TGTGCCAGCAGCTTACGGACTTCACCCCTCCACTTT	CASSLRTSPLHF
NA	NA	TRBV7-9	TRBJ1-2	13	TGTGCCAGCAGCCCCGTCCGGCGGAGTGGCTACACCTTC	CASSPVRRSGYTF
NA	TRBD2	TRBV5-1	TRBJ2-2	15	TGCGCCAGCACCCTGTGGGGGGGAATCACCGGGGAGCTGTTTTTT	CASTLWGGITGELFF
NA	NA	TRBV28	TRBJ1-5	12	TGTGTGTCAGGGGCCAGCAATCAGCCCCAGCATTTT	CVSGASNQPQHF
NA	NA	TRBV28	TRBJ1-4	14	TGTGCCAGCAGTTTAGGTGGGGGCTACGAAAAACTGTTTTTT	CASSLGGGYEKLFF
NA	TRBD2	TRBV27	TRBJ2-3	15	TGTGCCAGCAGTTTAAGCGGGGCCCACACAGATACGCAGTATTTT	CASSLSGAHTDTQYF